This TCR beta chain comes out of a study of T cells in Graves' hyperthyroidism and ophthalmopathy. General observations from the study: The model made its ophthalmopathy prediction, and onset followed a median approximately 6 months later. The authors' 13 V-J model separated ophthalmopathy from stable hyperthyroidism.

Newly diagnosed hyperthyroidism patients aged 18 to 65 years had disease lasting under 2 months. Isolation of PBMCs was performed on 8.5 to 10 ml fresh peripheral blood. There were TCR beta CDR3 regions amplified from RNA transcripts. First-round RT-PCR with HTBI primers amplified the TCR CDR3 region. TCRdb ran MiXCR on the multiplex PCR reads and lists one entry per CDR3 protein. The sample yields more than 550,000 distinct CDR3 sequences, 18% seen once. As for this clonotype: Its antigen is unknown.

The sequenced material came from blood. This TCR was recovered from a woman in her 50s with Graves' hyperthyroidism that later progressed to Graves' ophthalmopathy.

CDR3 DNA sequence: TGTGCCAGCAGTGACCCGACAAGCACAGATACGCAGTATTTT. Translation: CASSDPTSTDTQYF. This sequence joins TRBV12-3 or TRBV12-4 and TRBJ2-3; D remains ambiguous. Trimming shortened V by 5 bases and J by 0 bases, and 9 bases separated the two germline ends. This CDR3 contains 14 residues.